These 8 T cell receptor beta chains originate from one sample sequenced in a study of blood T cell repertoires in COVID-19. TCRdb keeps only in-frame clones here, not all; method: immunoSEQ multiplex PCR. The data hold about 130,000 clones, with around 87% observed a single time. The sequenced sample consisted of peripheral blood. The receptors were gathered from a woman aged 55-69 years with acute or convalescent COVID-19.

This chain connects TRBV11-2 to TRBJ2-1; TRBD2 is a possible D gene (6 bases). V was pared by 5 bases and J by 5 bases, with 10 bases between. The germline V gene encodes CDR1 SGHAT and CDR2 FQNNGV. This CDR3 spans 13 amino acids. CDR3 coding DNA: TGTGCCAGCAGCGAGACTAGAGACAATGAGCAGTTCTTC. Amino acid sequence: CASSETRDNEQFF. The variable domain in full, with the rest retrieved from reference TRBV11-2 and TRBJ2-1, is EAGVAQSPRYKIIEKRQSVAFWCNPISGHATLYWYQQILGQGPKLLIQFQNNGVVDDSQLPKDRFSAERLKGVDSTLKIQPAKLEDSAVYLCASSETRDNEQFFGPGTRLTVL.

As regards this clone: Germline is not matched at one junction end, which may reflect a read error. The CDR3 nucleotides read TGTGCCAGCAGCCAAGGGTCTAGCGGGAGGGGGGATGAGGTCTTC. Encoded protein: CASSQGSSGRGDEVF. The V call is TRBV28, the J call TRBJ2-1; 12 nucleotides agree with TRBD2. CDR3 size: 15 residues. Germline values: CDR1 MDHEN, CDR2 SYDVKM.

V usage is TRBV24-1 and J usage is TRBJ1-1; no clear D gene. This CDR3 spans 11 amino acids. The V gene's germline CDR1 is KGHDR and CDR2 SFDVKD. The V end was cut by 10 bases, the J end by 0 bases, with 5 bases between. The CDR3 DNA reads as TGTGCCACGAGAATGAACACTGAAGCTTTCTTT. Protein: CATRMNTEAFF.

The V call is TRBV29-1, the J call TRBJ1-1, with D perhaps matching TRBD1 (6 bases). This CDR3 comprises 14 residues. Trimming pared 8 bases from V and 3 bases from J, leaving 19 bases between. The germline CDR1 and CDR2 sequences are SQVTM and ANQGSEA. CDR3 nucleotide sequence: TGCAGCTCCTCGATGGGGGGGGCCTACACTGAAGCTTTCTTT. Its protein product is CSSSMGGAYTEAFF.

The rearrangement links TRBV19 to TRBJ2-5; the D gene is possibly TRBD1 (6 bases). V was shortened by 3 bases and J by 5 bases, with 22 bases between the two germline ends. The CDR3 spans 17 residues. The germline V gene has CDR1 LNHDA and CDR2 SQIVND (reference sequence). The CDR3: CASSMGTGYPYEETQYF. In DNA, the CDR3 is TGTGCCAGTAGTATGGGAACAGGGTACCCCTACGAGGAGACCCAGTACTTC. Together with reference TRBV19 and TRBJ2-5, the CDR3 gives the full variable domain: DGGITQSPKYLFRKEGQNVTLSCEQNLNHDAMYWYRQDPGQGLRLIYYSQIVNDFQKGDIAEGYSVSREKKESFPLTVTSAQKNPTAFYLCASSMGTGYPYEETQYFGPGTRLLVL.

The chain has TRBV4-1 and TRBJ2-3, with a weak D call TRBD2 (6 bases). The ends were cut back, 4 bases at V and 2 bases at J, with 10 bases in the middle. The CDR3 spans 14 residues. Germline CDR1 MGHRA, CDR2 YSYEKL. The CDR3 here is CASSPGEFTDTQYF. CDR3 DNA: TGCGCCAGCAGCCCGGGAGAATTCACAGATACGCAGTATTTT.

This chain uses TRBV7-9 with TRBJ1-2; tentative D call: TRBD1 (5 bases). V was trimmed by 1 base and J by 1 base, leaving 10 bases between them. The CDR3 is made up of 15 amino acids. The germline CDR1 and CDR2 sequences are SEHNR and FQNEAQ (reference sequence). CDR3 in amino acids: CASSLGGGGNYGYTF. As DNA, the CDR3 is TGTGCCAGCAGCTTAGGAGGCGGGGGTAACTATGGCTACACCTTC.

The chain recombines TRBV7-6 with TRBJ1-1, with D tentatively TRBD1 (5 bases). With 5 bases removed from V and 1 base from J, the gap between germline ends came to 8 bases. The CDR3 spans 13 residues. Germline CDR1 SGHVS, CDR2 FNYEAQ. CDR3 nucleotides: TGTGCCAGCAGCGCTGACAGGAACACTGAAGCTTTCTTT. Amino acid sequence: CASSADRNTEAFF.